The next 9 T cell receptor beta chains were all read from a single sample in a study of T cell responses to AZD1222 COVID-19 vaccine (dated by TCRdb to the early 2020s). The time point label, read with the paper, signifies: baseline before first vaccination. The library was generated by the immunoSEQ multiplex PCR assay. Drawn from immuneACCESS, this table holds only the in-frame rearrangements with V and J called that TCRdb kept. Clones are partly lost; checked studies trace under half to an unresolved V gene and leave the rest unexplained. The sample yields about 97,000 clones; approximately 90% were counted once. 6% to 8% of the sample comes from the top ten. Sequenced here: peripheral blood, sampled on day 0 of AZD1222 vaccination. These receptors came from an adult in good health.

The genes are TRBV19 and TRBJ2-3; 7 bases agree with TRBD1. Per germline, CDR1 LNHDA and CDR2 SQIVND (reference sequence). Trimming removed 7 bases from V and 2 bases from J; junction bases left unmatched: 9. There are 15 residues in the CDR3. Here the CDR3 DNA reads TGTGCCAGTACCCCGGACGACAGGGTCACAGATACGCAGTATTTT. Its protein is CASTPDDRVTDTQYF. The full variable domain, completed using reference TRBV19 and TRBJ2-3, is DGGITQSPKYLFRKEGQNVTLSCEQNLNHDAMYWYRQDPGQGLRLIYYSQIVNDFQKGDIAEGYSVSREKKESFPLTVTSAQKNPTAFYLCASTPDDRVTDTQYFGPGTRLTVL.

The chain employs TRBV19 and TRBJ1-6; 7 positions match TRBD1. The CDR3 sequence is 14 residues long. The germline V gene has CDR1 LNHDA and CDR2 SQIVND (reference sequence). The junction had 7 bases not matched to a gene; V was cut back by 7 bases and J by 7 bases. Here the CDR3 reads CASKMGQTNSPLHF. CDR3 nucleotides: TGTGCCAGTAAAATGGGACAGACAAATTCACCCCTCCACTTT.

The chain has TRBV29-1 and TRBJ1-4; D remains ambiguous. The ends were cut back, 6 bases at V and 8 bases at J, with 16 bases in the middle. The CDR3 consists of 13 residues. From germline, CDR1 is SQVTM and CDR2 ANQGSEA. This CDR3 reads CSVSPNREEKLFF. CDR3 bases: TGCAGCGTCTCACCCAATCGGGAGGAAAAACTGTTTTTT.

The chain links TRBV5-4 to TRBJ1-6, with 7 bases lining up with TRBD1. There are 14 residues in the CDR3. V was pared by 1 base and J by 7 bases, with 2 bases of the junction left unmatched. Germline CDR1 SGHNT, CDR2 YYREEE (reference sequence). CDR3 sequence: CASSLPTGNSPLHF. The DNA of the CDR3 is TGTGCCAGCAGCTTGCCGACAGGGAATTCACCCCTCCACTTT.

The chain joins TRBV10-1 to TRBJ2-7; D could derive from TRBD1 or TRBD2 (5 bases each). CDR1 is WNHNN and CDR2 is SYGVQD in the germline V gene (reference sequence). The length of the CDR3 is 13 residues. Trimming took 6 bases from V and 3 from J, leaving 12 bases between them. Here the CDR3 reads CASSRDRNYEQYF. CDR3 coding DNA: TGCGCCAGCAGCCGGGACCGGAACTACGAGCAGTACTTC.

Only one count was recorded for this clone. V gene TRBV11-2 combines with J gene TRBJ1-2; D remains ambiguous. Germline lookup yields CDR1 SGHAT and CDR2 FQNNGV. V gave up 1 base and J gave up 9 bases, with 15 bases separating them. This CDR3 comprises 14 residues. This chain's CDR3 is CASSLGGRPSSYTF. The DNA of the CDR3 is TGTGCCAGCAGCTTAGGCGGCCGTCCCTCGAGCTACACCTTC.

The chain carries TRBV6-5 and TRBJ1-2; TRBD1 agrees at 11 bases. Germline lookup yields CDR1 MNHEY and CDR2 SVGAGI. J was trimmed by 5 bases and V by 10 bases; bases with no gene match: 6. CDR3 length equals 13 residues. CDR3 residues: CATRTGGAYGYTF. The DNA for the CDR3 is TGTGCCACCAGGACAGGGGGCGCGTATGGCTACACCTTC.

This sequence joins TRBV18 and TRBJ2-1; D is ambiguous. This CDR3 spans 15 amino acids. CDR1 and CDR2 (germline): KGHSH, LQKENI. The germline V and J ends were trimmed by 2 bases and 0 bases, with 8 bases remaining between them. This CDR3 reads CASSPTLSSYNEQFF. The CDR3 bases are TGTGCCAGCTCACCAACACTAAGCTCCTACAATGAGCAGTTCTTC.

The gene calls are TRBV7-2 and TRBJ1-3; D is undetermined. The CDR3 totals 13 residues. Germline V gene data show CDR1 as SGHTA and CDR2 as FQGNSA. The CDR3, as DNA: TGTGCTACAGAACCACGCTCTGGAAACACCATATATTTT. It translates to CATEPRSGNTIYF.